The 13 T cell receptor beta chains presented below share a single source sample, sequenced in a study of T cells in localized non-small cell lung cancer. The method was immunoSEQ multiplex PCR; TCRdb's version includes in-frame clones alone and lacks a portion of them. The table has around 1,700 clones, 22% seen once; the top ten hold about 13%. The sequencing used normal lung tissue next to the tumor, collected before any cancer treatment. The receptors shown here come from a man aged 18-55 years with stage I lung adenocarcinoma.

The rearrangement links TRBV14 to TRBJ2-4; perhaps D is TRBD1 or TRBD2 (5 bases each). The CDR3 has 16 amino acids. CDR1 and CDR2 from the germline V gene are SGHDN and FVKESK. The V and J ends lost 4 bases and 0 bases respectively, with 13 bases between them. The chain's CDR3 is CASSPTGTLAKNIQYF. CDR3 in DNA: TGTGCCAGCAGCCCCACGGGGACCCTAGCCAAAAACATTCAGTACTTC.

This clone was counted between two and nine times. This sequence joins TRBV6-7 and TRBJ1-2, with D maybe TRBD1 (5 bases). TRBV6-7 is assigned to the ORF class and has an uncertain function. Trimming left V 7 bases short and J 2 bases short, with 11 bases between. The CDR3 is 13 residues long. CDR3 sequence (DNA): TGTGCCAGCACCGACAGCTCGAACTATGGCTACACCTTC. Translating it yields CASTDSSNYGYTF.

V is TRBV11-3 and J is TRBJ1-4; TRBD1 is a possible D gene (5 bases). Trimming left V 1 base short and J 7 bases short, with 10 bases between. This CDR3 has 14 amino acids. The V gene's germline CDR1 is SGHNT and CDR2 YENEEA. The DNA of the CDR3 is TGTGCCAGCAGCTTAGGGGGCTTGGGTGAAAAACTGTTTTTT. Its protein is CASSLGGLGEKLFF.

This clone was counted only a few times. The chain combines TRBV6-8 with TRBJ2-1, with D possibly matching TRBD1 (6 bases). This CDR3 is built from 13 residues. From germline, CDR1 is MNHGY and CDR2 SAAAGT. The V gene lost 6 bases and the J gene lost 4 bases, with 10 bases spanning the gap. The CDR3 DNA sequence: TGTGCCAGCAGACAGGGTGGTTACAATGAGCAGTTCTTC. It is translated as CASRQGGYNEQFF.

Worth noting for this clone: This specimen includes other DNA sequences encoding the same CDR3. CDR3 loop: CASSAPGQSSYEQYF. In nucleotides, the CDR3 is TGTGCCAGCAGCGCGCCGGGACAAAGCTCCTACGAGCAGTACTTC. The V gene is TRBV11-3, the J gene TRBJ2-7; D possibly corresponds to TRBD1 (6 bases). Germline CDR1 and CDR2: SGHNT and YENEEA. The CDR3 extends over 15 amino acids. Between the trimmed V and J ends, which lost 5 bases and 0 bases, there was a span of 14 bases.

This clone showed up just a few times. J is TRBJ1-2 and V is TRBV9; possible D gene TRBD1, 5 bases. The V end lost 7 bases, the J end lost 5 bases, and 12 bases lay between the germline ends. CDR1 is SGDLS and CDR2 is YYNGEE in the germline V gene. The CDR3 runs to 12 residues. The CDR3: CASAAQAYGYTF. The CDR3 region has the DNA TGTGCCAGCGCGGCACAGGCATATGGCTACACCTTC.

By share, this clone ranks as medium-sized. The CDR3 nucleotides read TGTGCCAGCAGTACGACAGGGGACGCTAGAGCTTTCTTT. Protein product: CASSTTGDARAFF. The V gene is TRBV6-8, the J gene TRBJ1-1, with TRBD1 matching 8 bases. The V gene's germline CDR1 is MNHGY and CDR2 SAAAGT. The V segment lost 5 bases and the J segment 10 bases; nucleotides outside the gene matches: 9. This CDR3 comprises 13 residues.

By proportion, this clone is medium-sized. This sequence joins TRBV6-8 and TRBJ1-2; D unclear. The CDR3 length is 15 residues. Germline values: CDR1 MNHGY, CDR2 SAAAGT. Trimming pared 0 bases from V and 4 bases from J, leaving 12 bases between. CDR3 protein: CASSYSSGGPYGYTF. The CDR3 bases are TGTGCCAGCAGTTACTCGAGTGGAGGCCCCTATGGCTACACCTTC.

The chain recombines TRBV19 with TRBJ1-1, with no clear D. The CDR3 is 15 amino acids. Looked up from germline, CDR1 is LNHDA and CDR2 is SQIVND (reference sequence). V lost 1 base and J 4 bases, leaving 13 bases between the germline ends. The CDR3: CASSIGRGGSTEAFF. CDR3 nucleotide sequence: TGTGCCAGTAGTATAGGACGGGGTGGCAGCACTGAAGCTTTCTTT.

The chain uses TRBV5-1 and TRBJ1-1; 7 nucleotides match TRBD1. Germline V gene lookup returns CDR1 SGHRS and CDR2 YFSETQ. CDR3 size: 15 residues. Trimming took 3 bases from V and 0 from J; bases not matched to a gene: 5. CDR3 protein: CASSSVQGMNTEAFF. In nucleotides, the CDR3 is TGCGCCAGCAGCTCCGTACAGGGGATGAACACTGAAGCTTTCTTT.

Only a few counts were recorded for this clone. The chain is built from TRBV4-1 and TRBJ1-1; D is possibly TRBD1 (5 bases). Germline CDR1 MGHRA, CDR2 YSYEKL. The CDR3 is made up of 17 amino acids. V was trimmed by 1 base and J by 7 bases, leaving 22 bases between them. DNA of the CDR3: TGCGCCAGCAGCCAAGCGATCGTAGAGGGGTTACGTGGTGAAGCTTTCTTT. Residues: CASSQAIVEGLRGEAFF.

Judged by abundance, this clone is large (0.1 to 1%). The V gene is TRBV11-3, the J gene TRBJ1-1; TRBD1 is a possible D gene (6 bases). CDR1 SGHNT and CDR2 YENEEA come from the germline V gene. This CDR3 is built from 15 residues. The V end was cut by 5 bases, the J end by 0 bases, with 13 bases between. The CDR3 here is CASSPVQGMNTEAFF. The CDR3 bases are TGTGCCAGCAGCCCTGTACAGGGAATGAACACTGAAGCTTTCTTT.

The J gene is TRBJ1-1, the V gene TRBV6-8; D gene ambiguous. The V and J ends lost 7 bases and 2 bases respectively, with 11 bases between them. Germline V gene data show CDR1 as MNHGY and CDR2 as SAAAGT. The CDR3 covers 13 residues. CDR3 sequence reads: CASTTVSNTEAFF. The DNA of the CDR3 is TGTGCCAGCACTACGGTTTCAAACACTGAAGCTTTCTTT.